The clone carrying this TCR beta chain occurred many times. No antigen is known for it. This CDR3 has 13 residues. The germline gives CDR1 SQVTM, CDR2 ANQGSEA. V shed 3 bases and J shed 5 bases, with 14 bases lying between them. The sample originates from a study of CD8 T cells in ankylosing spondylitis. As the method for making TCR beta libraries, quantitative 5'-RACE with molecular barcodes was used. TCRdb ran MiXCR on the 5' RACE reads and lists one entry per CDR3 protein. The sample shows about 220,000 distinct CDR3 sequences, around a quarter of them seen only once. General observations from the study: It was reported that disease-linked clones were significantly enriched in matched ankylosing spondylitis synovial fluid. Seven to nine highly homologous variants formed a TCR beta motif that appeared characteristic of ankylosing spondylitis blood.

The sequenced sample was blood, either unsorted or a sorted T cell fraction (not recorded which). The TCR sequence derives from a male donor with ankylosing spondylitis or in good health (not recorded which). The gene calls are TRBV29-1 and TRBJ2-7, with D possibly being TRBD1 or TRBD2 (6 bases each). The CDR3 sequence is CSVDNRAGNEQYF. CDR3 DNA sequence: TGCAGCGTTGATAACAGGGCGGGAAACGAGCAGTACTTC.